The source of this TCR beta chain is a study of shared clonotypes between healthy human individuals. General observations from the study: The small donor group covered limited genetic and exposure diversity.

This CDR3 spans 19 amino acids. J was trimmed by 2 bases and V by 8 bases; bases with no gene match: 20. The germline V gene has CDR1 MRHNA and CDR2 SNTAGT. Several immunoSEQ 96-well plates shared each subset's DNA, each plate a replicate. Clones were read by immunoSEQ multiplex PCR, and TCRdb kept only the in-frame ones, dropping some. The table lists some 2,400,000 clones, 95% of them singletons. With regard to this clone: The antigen is unknown.

The gene calls are TRBV6-4 and TRBJ1-2, with TRBD1 identical over 10 bases. This receptor was obtained from a man younger than 35 in good health. Material for sequencing was naive CD4+ T cells sorted from blood. The subset: CD45RA+ positively selected. DNA of the CDR3: TGTGCCAGCTGGAGGACAGGGGGAGGGACAAGGGCTAGGAACTATGGCTACACCTTC. It is translated as CASWRTGGGTRARNYGYTF.